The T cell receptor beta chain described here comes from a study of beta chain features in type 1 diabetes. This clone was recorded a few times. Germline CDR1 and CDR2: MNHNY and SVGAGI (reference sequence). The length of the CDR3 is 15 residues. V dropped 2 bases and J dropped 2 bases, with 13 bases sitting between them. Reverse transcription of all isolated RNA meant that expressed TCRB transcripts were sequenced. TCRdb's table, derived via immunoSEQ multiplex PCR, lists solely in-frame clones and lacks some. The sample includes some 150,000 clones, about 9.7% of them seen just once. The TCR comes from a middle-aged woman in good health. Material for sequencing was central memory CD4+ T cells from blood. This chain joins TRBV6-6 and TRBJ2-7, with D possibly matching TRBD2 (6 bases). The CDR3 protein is CASSYSLGGTYEQYF. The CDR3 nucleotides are TGTGCCAGCAGTTACAGCCTCGGGGGAACCTACGAGCAGTACTTC.